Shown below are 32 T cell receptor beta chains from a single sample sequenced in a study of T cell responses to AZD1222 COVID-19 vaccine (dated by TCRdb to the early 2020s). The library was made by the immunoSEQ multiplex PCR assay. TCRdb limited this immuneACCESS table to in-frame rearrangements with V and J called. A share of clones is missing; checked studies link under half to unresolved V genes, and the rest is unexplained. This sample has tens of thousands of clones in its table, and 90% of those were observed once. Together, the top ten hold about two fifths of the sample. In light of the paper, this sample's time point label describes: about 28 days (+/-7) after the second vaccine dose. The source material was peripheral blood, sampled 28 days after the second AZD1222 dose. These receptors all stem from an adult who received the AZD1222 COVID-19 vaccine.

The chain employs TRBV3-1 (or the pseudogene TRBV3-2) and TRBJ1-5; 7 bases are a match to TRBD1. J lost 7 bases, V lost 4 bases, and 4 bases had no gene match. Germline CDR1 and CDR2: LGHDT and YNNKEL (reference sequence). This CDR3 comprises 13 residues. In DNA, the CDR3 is TGTGCCAGCAGCCCCACAGGGGTCCAGCCCCAGCATTTT. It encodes CASSPTGVQPQHF.

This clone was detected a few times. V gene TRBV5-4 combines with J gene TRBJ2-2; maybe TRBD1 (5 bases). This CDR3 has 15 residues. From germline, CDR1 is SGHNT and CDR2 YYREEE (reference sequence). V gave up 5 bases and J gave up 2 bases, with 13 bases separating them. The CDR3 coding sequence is TGTGCCAGCAGTCAAACAGGACGTAACACCGGGGAGCTGTTTTTT. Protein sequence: CASSQTGRNTGELFF. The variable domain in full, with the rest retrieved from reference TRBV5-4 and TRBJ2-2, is ETGVTQSPTHLIKTRGQQVTLRCSSQSGHNTVSWYQQALGQGPQFIFQYYREEENGRGNFPPRFSGLQFPNYSSELNVNALELDDSALYLCASSQTGRNTGELFFGEGSRLTVL.

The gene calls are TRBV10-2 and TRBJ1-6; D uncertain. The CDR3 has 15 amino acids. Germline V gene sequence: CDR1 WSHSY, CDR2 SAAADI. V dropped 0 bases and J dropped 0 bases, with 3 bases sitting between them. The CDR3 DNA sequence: TGCGCCAGCAGTGAGTCTTTCTCCTATAATTCACCCCTCCACTTT. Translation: CASSESFSYNSPLHF.

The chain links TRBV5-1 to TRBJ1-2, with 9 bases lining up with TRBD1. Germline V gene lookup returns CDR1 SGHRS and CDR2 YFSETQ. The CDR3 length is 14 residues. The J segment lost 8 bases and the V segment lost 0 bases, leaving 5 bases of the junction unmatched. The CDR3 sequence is CASSLDGTGSGYTF. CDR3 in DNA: TGCGCCAGCAGCTTGGACGGGACAGGGAGCGGCTACACCTTC.

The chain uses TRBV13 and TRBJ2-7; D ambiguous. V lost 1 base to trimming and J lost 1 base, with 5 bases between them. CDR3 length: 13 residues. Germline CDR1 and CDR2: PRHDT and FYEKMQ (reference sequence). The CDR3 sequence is CASSLEVSYEQYF. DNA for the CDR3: TGTGCCAGCAGCTTAGAAGTGTCCTACGAGCAGTACTTC.

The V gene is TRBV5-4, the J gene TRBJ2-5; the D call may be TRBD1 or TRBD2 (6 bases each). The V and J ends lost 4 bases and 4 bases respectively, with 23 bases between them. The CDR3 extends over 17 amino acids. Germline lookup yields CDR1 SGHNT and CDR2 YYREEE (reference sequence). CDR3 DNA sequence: TGTGCCAGCAGCGACCCGGGGGCAACAGGGCGTGGAGAGACCCAGTACTTC. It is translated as CASSDPGATGRGETQYF.

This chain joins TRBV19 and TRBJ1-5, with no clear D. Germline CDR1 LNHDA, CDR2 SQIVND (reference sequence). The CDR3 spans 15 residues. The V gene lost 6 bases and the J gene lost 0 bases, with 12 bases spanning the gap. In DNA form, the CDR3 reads TGTGCCAGTAGCCCGAACGCCTATAGCAATCAGCCCCAGCATTTT. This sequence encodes CASSPNAYSNQPQHF.

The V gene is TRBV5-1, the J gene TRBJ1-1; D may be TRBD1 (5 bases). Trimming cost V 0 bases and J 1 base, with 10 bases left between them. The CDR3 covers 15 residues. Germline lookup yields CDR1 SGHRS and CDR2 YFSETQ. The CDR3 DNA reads TGCGCCAGCAGCTTGGCAGGGCTGAGGAACACTGAAGCTTTCTTT. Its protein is CASSLAGLRNTEAFF. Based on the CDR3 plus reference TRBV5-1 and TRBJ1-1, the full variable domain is KAGVTQTPRYLIKTRGQQVTLSCSPISGHRSVSWYQQTPGQGLQFLFEYFSETQRNKGNFPGRFSGRQFSNSRSEMNVSTLELGDSALYLCASSLAGLRNTEAFFGQGTRLTVV.

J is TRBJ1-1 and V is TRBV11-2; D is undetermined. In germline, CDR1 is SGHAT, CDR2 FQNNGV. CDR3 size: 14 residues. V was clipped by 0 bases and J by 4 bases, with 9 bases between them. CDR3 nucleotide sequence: TGTGCCAGCAGCTTAGAGGGATGGAGCACTGAAGCTTTCTTT. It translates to CASSLEGWSTEAFF.

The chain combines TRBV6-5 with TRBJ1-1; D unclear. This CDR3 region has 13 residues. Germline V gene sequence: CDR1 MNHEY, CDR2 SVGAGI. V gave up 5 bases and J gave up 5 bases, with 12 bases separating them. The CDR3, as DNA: TGTGCCAGCAGTCAGGAACGAGGAACTGAAGCTTTCTTT. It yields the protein CASSQERGTEAFF.

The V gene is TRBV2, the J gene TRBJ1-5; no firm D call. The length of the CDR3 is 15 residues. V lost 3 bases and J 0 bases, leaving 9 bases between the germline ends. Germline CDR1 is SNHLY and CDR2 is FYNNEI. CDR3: CASSDPSYSNQPQHF. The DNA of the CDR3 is TGTGCCAGCAGTGACCCCAGCTATAGCAATCAGCCCCAGCATTTT. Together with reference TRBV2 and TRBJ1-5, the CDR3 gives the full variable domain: EPEVTQTPSHQVTQMGQEVILRCVPISNHLYFYWYRQILGQKVEFLVSFYNNEISEKSEIFDDQFSVERPDGSNFTLKIRSTKLEDSAMYFCASSDPSYSNQPQHFGDGTRLSIL.

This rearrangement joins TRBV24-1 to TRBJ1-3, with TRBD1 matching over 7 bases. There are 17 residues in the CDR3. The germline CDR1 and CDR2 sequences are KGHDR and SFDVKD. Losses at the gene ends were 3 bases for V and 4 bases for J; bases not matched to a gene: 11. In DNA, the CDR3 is TGTGCCACCAGTGATCCGGACAGGCTATTGGAGGGAAACACCATATATTTT. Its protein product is CATSDPDRLLEGNTIYF.

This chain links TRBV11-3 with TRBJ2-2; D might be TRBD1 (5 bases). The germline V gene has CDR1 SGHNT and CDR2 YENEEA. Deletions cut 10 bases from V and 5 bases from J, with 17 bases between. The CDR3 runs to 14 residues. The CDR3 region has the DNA TGTGCCACCCAGCAGGGTAAGATTACCGGGGAGCTGTTTTTT. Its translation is CATQQGKITGELFF.

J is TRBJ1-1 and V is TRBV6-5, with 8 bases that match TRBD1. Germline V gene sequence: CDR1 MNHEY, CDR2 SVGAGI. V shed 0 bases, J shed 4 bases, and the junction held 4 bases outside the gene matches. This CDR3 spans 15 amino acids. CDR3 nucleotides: TGTGCCAGCAGTTACTCCGCAGGGGGCGGCACTGAAGCTTTCTTT. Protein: CASSYSAGGGTEAFF.

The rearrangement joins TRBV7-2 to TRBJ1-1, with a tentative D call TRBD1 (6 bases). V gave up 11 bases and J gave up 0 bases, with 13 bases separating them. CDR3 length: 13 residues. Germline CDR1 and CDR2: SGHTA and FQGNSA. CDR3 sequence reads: CAEGGPMNTEAFF. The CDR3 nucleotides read TGTGCCGAGGGGGGACCCATGAACACTGAAGCTTTCTTT.

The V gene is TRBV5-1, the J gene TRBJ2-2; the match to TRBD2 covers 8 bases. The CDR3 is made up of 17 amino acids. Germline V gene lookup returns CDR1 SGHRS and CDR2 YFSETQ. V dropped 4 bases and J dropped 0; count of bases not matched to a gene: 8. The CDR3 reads CASSLLGRGANTGELFF. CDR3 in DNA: TGCGCCAGCAGCCTACTAGGGCGGGGGGCGAACACCGGGGAGCTGTTTTTT.

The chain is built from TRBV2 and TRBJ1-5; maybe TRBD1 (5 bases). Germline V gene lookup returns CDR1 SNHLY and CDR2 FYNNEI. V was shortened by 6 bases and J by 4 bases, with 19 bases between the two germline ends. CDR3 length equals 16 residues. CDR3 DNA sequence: TGTGCCAGCAGCTCCGGGGCGGGGGGTAGAAATCAGCCCCAGCATTTT. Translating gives CASSSGAGGRNQPQHF.

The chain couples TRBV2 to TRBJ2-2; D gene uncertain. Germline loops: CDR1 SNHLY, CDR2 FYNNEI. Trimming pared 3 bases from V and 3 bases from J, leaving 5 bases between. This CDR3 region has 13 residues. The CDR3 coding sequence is TGTGCCAGCAGTGAGGCGCACACCGGGGAGCTGTTTTTT. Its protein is CASSEAHTGELFF.

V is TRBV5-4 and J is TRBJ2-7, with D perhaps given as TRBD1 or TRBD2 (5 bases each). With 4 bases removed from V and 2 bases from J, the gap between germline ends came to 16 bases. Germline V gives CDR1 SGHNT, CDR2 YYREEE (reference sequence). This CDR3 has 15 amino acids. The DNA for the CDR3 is TGTGCCAGCAGCCCCCAAGGTCGGGGCGCCTACGAGCAGTACTTC. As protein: CASSPQGRGAYEQYF.

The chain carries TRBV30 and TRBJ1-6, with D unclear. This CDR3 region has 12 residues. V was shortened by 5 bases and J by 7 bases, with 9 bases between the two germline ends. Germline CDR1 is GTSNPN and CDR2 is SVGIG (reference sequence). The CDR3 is CAWGLPNSPLHF. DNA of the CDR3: TGTGCCTGGGGCCTCCCGAATTCACCCCTCCACTTT.

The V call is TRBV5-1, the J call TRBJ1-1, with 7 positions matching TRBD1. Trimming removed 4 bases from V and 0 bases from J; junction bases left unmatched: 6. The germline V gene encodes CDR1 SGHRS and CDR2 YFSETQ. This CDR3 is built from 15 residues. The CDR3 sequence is CASSLPTGMNTEAFF. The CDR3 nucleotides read TGCGCCAGCAGCCTCCCGACAGGGATGAACACTGAAGCTTTCTTT.

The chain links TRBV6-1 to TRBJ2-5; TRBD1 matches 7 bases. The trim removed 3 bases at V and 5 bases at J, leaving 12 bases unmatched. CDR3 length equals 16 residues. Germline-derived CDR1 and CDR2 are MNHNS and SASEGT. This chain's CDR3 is CASSEVAQGLRETQYF. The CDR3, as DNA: TGTGCCAGCAGTGAGGTTGCACAGGGGTTGCGGGAGACCCAGTACTTC.

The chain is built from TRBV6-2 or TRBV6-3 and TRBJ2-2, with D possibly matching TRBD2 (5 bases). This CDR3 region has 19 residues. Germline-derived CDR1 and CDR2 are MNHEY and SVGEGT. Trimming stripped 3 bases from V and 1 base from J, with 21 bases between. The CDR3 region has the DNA TGTGCCAGCAGTTATAGTATCGATCCACTAGATCGGAACACCGGGGAGCTGTTTTTT. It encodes CASSYSIDPLDRNTGELFF.

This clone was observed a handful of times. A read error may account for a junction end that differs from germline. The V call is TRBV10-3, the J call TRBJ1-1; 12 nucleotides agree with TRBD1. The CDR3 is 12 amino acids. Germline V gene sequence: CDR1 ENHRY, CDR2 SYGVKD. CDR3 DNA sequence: TGTGCCATCAGTGCTGGGACAGGGGGCTCCACCTTT. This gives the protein CAISAGTGGSTF.

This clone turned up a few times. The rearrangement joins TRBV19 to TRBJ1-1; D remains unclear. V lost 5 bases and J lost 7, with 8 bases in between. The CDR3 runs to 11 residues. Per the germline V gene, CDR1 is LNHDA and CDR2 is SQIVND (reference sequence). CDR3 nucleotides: TGTGCCAGTAGTGGAGGGCTTGAAGCTTTCTTT. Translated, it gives CASSGGLEAFF.

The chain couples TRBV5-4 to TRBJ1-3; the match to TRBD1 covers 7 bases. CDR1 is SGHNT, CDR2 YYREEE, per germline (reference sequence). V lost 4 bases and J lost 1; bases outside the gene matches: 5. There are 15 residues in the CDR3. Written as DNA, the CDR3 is TGTGCCAGCAGCGGGCCGACAGGGTCTGGAAACACCATATATTTT. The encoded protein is CASSGPTGSGNTIYF.

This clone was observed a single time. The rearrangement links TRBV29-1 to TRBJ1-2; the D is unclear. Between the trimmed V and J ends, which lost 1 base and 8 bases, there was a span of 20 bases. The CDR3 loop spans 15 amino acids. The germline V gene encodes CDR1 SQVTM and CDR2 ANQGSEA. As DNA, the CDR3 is TGCAGCGTTGAAGGGGTGGGCCTGCCGAGTGGGGGCTACACCTTC. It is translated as CSVEGVGLPSGGYTF.

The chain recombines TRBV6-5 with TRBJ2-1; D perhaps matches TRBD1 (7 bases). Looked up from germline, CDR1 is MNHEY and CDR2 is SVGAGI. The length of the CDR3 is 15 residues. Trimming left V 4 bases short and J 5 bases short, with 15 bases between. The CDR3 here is CASSSGQDYNNEQFF. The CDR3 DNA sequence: TGTGCCAGCAGTTCAGGACAGGACTACAACAATGAGCAGTTCTTC.

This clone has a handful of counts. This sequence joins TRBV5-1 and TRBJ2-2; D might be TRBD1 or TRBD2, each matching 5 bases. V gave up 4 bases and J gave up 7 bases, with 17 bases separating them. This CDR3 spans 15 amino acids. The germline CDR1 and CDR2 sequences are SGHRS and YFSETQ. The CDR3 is CASSVQGRTVGELFF. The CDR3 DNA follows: TGCGCCAGCAGCGTTCAGGGACGAACCGTCGGGGAGCTGTTTTTT.

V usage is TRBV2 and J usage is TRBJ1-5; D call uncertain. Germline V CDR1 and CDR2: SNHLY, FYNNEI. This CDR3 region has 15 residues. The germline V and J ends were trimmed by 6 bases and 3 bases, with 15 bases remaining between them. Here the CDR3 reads CASSPRRLDNQPQHF. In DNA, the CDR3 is TGTGCCAGCAGCCCGAGGCGTTTAGACAATCAGCCCCAGCATTTT.

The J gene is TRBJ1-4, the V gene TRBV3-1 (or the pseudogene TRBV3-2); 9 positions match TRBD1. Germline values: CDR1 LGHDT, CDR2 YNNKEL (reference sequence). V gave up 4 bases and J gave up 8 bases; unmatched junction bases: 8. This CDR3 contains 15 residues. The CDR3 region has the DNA TGTGCCAGCAGCCCGAACAGGGGGCAATACGAAAAACTGTTTTTT. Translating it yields CASSPNRGQYEKLFF.

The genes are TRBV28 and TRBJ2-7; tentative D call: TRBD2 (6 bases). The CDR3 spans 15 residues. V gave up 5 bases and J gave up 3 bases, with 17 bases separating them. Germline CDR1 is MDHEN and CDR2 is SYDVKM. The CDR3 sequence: CASSTVGGDGYEQYF. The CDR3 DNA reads TGTGCCAGCAGTACCGTCGGGGGAGATGGCTACGAGCAGTACTTC.